The clone carrying this T cell receptor (beta chain) has only one observation. The antigen is not known. Trimming removed 4 bases from V and 1 base from J, with 17 bases in between. Germline V lookup: CDR1 SGHRS, CDR2 YFSETQ. This CDR3 region has 17 residues. These data originate in a study of cytomegalovirus exposure and HLA in healthy donors. The PCR contained 60 Vbeta and 13 Jbeta primers. Measured with immunoSEQ multiplex PCR; TCRdb has only the in-frame clones, and not every one. The repertoire includes 40,000 to 55,000 clones, approximately 70% of them detected once, and around 3.1% sits in the top ten. Study results and limitations: Researchers counted around 180 TCR beta chains as cytomegalovirus-associated. Later on, an analysis showed TCR association rates differing by HLA locus, with DRB1 the most and HLA-C the fewest. The study carried out a later analysis of TCR beta sequences. It associated around 17,000 of them with specific HLA alleles at a false discovery rate of 0.05.

The source of this sequence is a man between 18 and 29 years old in good health and CMV-seronegative. Sequenced material: PBMCs. The chain couples TRBV5-1 to TRBJ2-2, with D uncertain. In nucleotides, the CDR3 is TGCGCCAGCAGCCACACCTGGCCCACCCAGAACACCGGGGAGCTGTTTTTT. This codes for CASSHTWPTQNTGELFF.